This T cell receptor (beta chain) derives from a study of blood T cell repertoires in COVID-19. Across the whole study: Material from acute and convalescent COVID-19 was sourced from the United States, Italy and Spain. The analysed material was cDNA or gDNA that came from T cells, B-cell-depleted T cells, or PBMCs.

Original handling: Reference gene primer amplification in the assay estimated nucleated cell counts. Clones were sequenced by immunoSEQ multiplex PCR, and TCRdb holds only the in-frame ones, with some missing. V and J calls and clone size follow that table, whereas D and trimming were derived from the DNA. The sample contains about 21,000 clones, around 80% of which appear only once. The CDR3 length is 15 residues. Trimming cost V 5 bases and J 5 bases; bases outside gene matches: 10. The germline gives CDR1 SGHAT, CDR2 FQNNGV. What was sequenced was peripheral blood. The V call is TRBV11-2, the J call TRBJ2-7; 9 bases align to TRBD2. The TCR was taken from a man aged 55 to 70 with active COVID-19. CDR3 protein: CASSREGLAGDEQYF. In DNA form, the CDR3 reads TGTGCCAGCAGCCGTGAGGGACTAGCCGGCGACGAGCAGTACTTC.